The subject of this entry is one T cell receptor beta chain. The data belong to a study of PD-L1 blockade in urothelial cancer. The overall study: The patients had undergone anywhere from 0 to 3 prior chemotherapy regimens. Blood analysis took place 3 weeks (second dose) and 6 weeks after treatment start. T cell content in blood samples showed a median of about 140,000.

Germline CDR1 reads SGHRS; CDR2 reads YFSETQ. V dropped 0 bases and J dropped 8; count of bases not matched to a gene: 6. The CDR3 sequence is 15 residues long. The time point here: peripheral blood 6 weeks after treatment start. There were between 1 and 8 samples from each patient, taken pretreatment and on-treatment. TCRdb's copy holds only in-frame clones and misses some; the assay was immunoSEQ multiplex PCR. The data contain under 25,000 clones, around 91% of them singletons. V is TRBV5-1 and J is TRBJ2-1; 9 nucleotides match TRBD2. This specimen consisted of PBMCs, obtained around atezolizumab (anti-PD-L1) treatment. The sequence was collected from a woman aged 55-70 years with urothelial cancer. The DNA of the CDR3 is TGCGCCAGCAGCTTGGATCCTAGCGGGACAGATGAGCAGTTCTTC. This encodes CASSLDPSGTDEQFF.